A single sample is the source of the 22 T cell receptor beta chains below, sequenced in a study of OX40 agonist ivuxolimab in advanced cancers. The data were produced by immunoSEQ multiplex PCR, yet TCRdb's version contains in-frame clones alone and is incomplete. The sample contains 70,000 to 75,000 clones, around 90% of which appear only once. The input for sequencing was CD4+ or CD8+ T cells sorted from blood, taken in a trial of the OX40 agonist ivuxolimab. The source of these receptors is an adult with an advanced solid tumor such as melanoma, head and neck, liver or kidney cancer.

This clone was observed a handful of times. The genes are TRBV7-9 and TRBJ1-5, with a weak D call TRBD1 (5 bases). Germline-derived CDR1 and CDR2 are SEHNR and FQNEAQ (reference sequence). Deletions cut 5 bases from V and 2 bases from J, with 10 bases between. This CDR3 has 14 residues. The CDR3 protein is CASSPGPGNQPQHF. Here the CDR3 DNA reads TGTGCCAGCAGCCCAGGGCCTGGCAATCAGCCCCAGCATTTT.

The CDR3 protein is CASSEIAGDGYNEQFF. DNA for the CDR3: TGTGCCAGCAGTGAAATTGCGGGAGATGGGTACAATGAGCAGTTCTTC. The rearrangement uses TRBV6-1 and TRBJ2-1, with TRBD2 identical over 7 bases. Trimming at V came to 2 bases and at J to 4 bases, leaving 8 bases not matched to a gene. The CDR3 extends over 16 amino acids. CDR1 is MNHNS and CDR2 is SASEGT in the germline V gene.

The chain links TRBV6-6 to TRBJ2-7; the match to TRBD2 covers 13 bases. Germline loops: CDR1 MNHNY, CDR2 SVGAGI (reference sequence). J gave up 5 bases and V 5 bases, and 6 bases lay outside the gene matches. This CDR3 is 15 amino acids long. The CDR3, as DNA: TGTGCCAGCAGTAAGGGGACTAGCGGGATCAACGAGCAGTACTTC. This translates into CASSKGTSGINEQYF.

The chain uses TRBV14 and TRBJ1-1, with D possibly being TRBD1 (6 bases). The V gene's germline CDR1 is SGHDN and CDR2 FVKESK. The CDR3 has 13 amino acids. Trimming removed 1 base from V and 11 bases from J, with 14 bases in between. CDR3 in DNA: TGTGCCAGCAGCCAAGTATCAGGGGTAAAGGCTTTCTTT. It is translated as CASSQVSGVKAFF.

The chain combines TRBV6-1 with TRBJ1-4; TRBD1 matches 11 bases. CDR1 and CDR2 from the germline V gene are MNHNS and SASEGT. Losses at the gene ends were 3 bases for V and 6 bases for J; bases not matched to a gene: 0. The CDR3 consists of 14 residues. The CDR3 DNA reads TGTGCCAGCAGTGAGGGACAGGGGGATGAAAAACTGTTTTTT. This gives the protein CASSEGQGDEKLFF.

This rearrangement joins TRBV10-3 to TRBJ2-3, with a weak D call TRBD2 (6 bases). Germline CDR1 and CDR2: ENHRY and SYGVKD. The V gene lost 9 bases and the J gene lost 1 base, with 11 bases spanning the gap. The CDR3 sequence is 13 residues long. In nucleotides, the CDR3 is TGTGCCATGGCGGAGCGGGGCACAGATACGCAGTATTTT. Translating gives CAMAERGTDTQYF.

This chain links TRBV9 with TRBJ2-1; 10 nucleotides agree with TRBD2. V was pared by 0 bases and J by 1 base, with 4 bases of the junction left unmatched. This CDR3 is built from 17 residues. Looked up from germline, CDR1 is SGDLS and CDR2 is YYNGEE. Here the CDR3 reads CASSVALAGVSYNEQFF. The CDR3, as DNA: TGTGCCAGCAGCGTAGCCCTAGCGGGAGTATCCTACAATGAGCAGTTCTTC.

The chain uses TRBV30 and TRBJ2-7; 9 bases are a match to TRBD2. The CDR3 loop spans 14 amino acids. The germline CDR1 and CDR2 sequences are GTSNPN and SVGIG (reference sequence). With 2 bases clipped from V and 6 bases from J, the junction kept 8 bases outside the gene matches. The CDR3 sequence is CAWSSGGRAGEQYF. CDR3 DNA: TGTGCCTGGAGTTCTGGCGGGAGGGCCGGCGAGCAGTACTTC. Full variable domain (remainder filled in from reference TRBV30 and TRBJ2-7): SQTIHQWPATLVQPVGSPLSLECTVEGTSNPNLYWYRQAAGRGLQLLFYSVGIGQISSEVPQNLSASRPQDRQFILSSKKLLLSDSGFYLCAWSSGGRAGEQYFGPGTRLTVT.

This clone was recorded only once. This chain uses TRBV18 with TRBJ2-6; perhaps TRBD2 as D (6 bases). CDR3 length: 17 amino acids. Germline assignment: CDR1 KGHSH and CDR2 LQKENI. Trimming pared 2 bases from V and 0 bases from J, leaving 11 bases between. CDR3 DNA: TGTGCCAGCTCACCAGAGGGACTGAGCTCTGGGGCCAACGTCCTGACTTTC. Translated: CASSPEGLSSGANVLTF.

The count of this clone is one. V gene TRBV2 combines with J gene TRBJ2-3; TRBD1 matches 8 bases. Trimming at V came to 7 bases and at J to 1 base, leaving 4 bases not matched to a gene. This CDR3 comprises 14 residues. CDR1 is SNHLY, CDR2 FYNNEI, per germline. In DNA, the CDR3 is TGTGCCAGCACGGACAGGGTCGGCACAGATACGCAGTATTTT. Translation gives CASTDRVGTDTQYF. Full variable domain (rest looked up from reference TRBV2 and TRBJ2-3): EPEVTQTPSHQVTQMGQEVILRCVPISNHLYFYWYRQILGQKVEFLVSFYNNEISEKSEIFDDQFSVERPDGSNFTLKIRSTKLEDSAMYFCASTDRVGTDTQYFGPGTRLTVL.

The V call is TRBV6-1, the J call TRBJ2-7, with 9 bases that match TRBD1. The CDR3 runs 15 residues. Germline CDR1 and CDR2: MNHNS and SASEGT. V trimming: 2 bases; J trimming: 7 bases; junction bases outside the gene matches: 9. CDR3 coding DNA: TGTGCCAGCAGTGAAAACACAGGGGGCCGAGGAGAGCAGTACTTC. This gives the protein CASSENTGGRGEQYF.

The chain couples TRBV7-9 to TRBJ1-2; D possibly corresponds to TRBD1 (5 bases). The CDR3 totals 14 residues. The ends were cut back, 1 base at V and 3 bases at J, with 9 bases in the middle. Per the germline V gene, CDR1 is SEHNR and CDR2 is FQNEAQ (reference sequence). CDR3 DNA: TGTGCCAGCAGCTTAGAACAGGCGGACTATGGCTACACCTTC. Translation: CASSLEQADYGYTF.

The rearrangement uses TRBV5-4 and TRBJ2-5; TRBD2 matches 10 bases. Germline values: CDR1 SGHNT, CDR2 YYREEE (reference sequence). The V and J ends lost 1 base and 5 bases, in that order; junction bases with no gene match: 14. The CDR3 contains 18 residues. The CDR3 protein is CASSLLSSGSGGVETQYF. DNA of the CDR3: TGTGCCAGCAGCTTGTTGTCTAGCGGGAGTGGAGGAGTGGAGACCCAGTACTTC.

V gene TRBV11-2 combines with J gene TRBJ1-1, with no clear D. Germline CDR1 SGHAT, CDR2 FQNNGV. Trimming removed 3 bases at V and 0 bases at J, with 23 bases between. This CDR3 is 19 amino acids long. The CDR3 loop reads CASSFSGRLPGKVNTEAFF. For the CDR3, the DNA is TGTGCCAGCAGCTTCTCCGGCAGGCTCCCCGGAAAAGTGAACACTGAAGCTTTCTTT.

The chain has TRBV30 and TRBJ1-1; no clear D. Germline V gives CDR1 GTSNPN, CDR2 SVGIG (reference sequence). V lost 1 base and J 0 bases, leaving 6 bases between the germline ends. The CDR3 runs 13 residues. The CDR3 nucleotides are TGTGCCTGGAGTGGCCACCTGAACACTGAAGCTTTCTTT. Protein sequence: CAWSGHLNTEAFF.

The chain carries TRBV27 and TRBJ2-5; 8 bases fit TRBD1. Germline V gene lookup returns CDR1 MNHEY and CDR2 SMNVEV (reference sequence). The length of the CDR3 is 14 residues. With V trimmed by 6 bases and J by 5 bases, 8 bases remained unmatched. In nucleotides, the CDR3 is TGTGCCAGCAGGAGGACAGGGTGGGCCGAGACCCAGTACTTC. Encoded protein: CASRRTGWAETQYF.

The V and J genes are TRBV30 and TRBJ1-3, with a possible D match to TRBD1 (5 bases). There are 14 residues in the CDR3. V was shortened by 3 bases and J by 2 bases, with 11 bases between the two germline ends. Germline values: CDR1 GTSNPN, CDR2 SVGIG (reference sequence). This CDR3 is CAWRIGATGNTIYF. CDR3 nucleotide sequence: TGTGCCTGGAGGATTGGGGCTACTGGAAACACCATATATTTT.

The chain carries TRBV18 and TRBJ2-7; 7 bases map to TRBD1. The CDR3 covers 15 residues. Looked up from germline, CDR1 is KGHSH and CDR2 is LQKENI. V lost 4 bases, J lost 3 bases, and 9 bases stayed unmatched. The CDR3 nucleotides read TGTGCCAGCTCACAAGAGGGGGCTGGTGGCTACGAGCAGTACTTC. Amino acid sequence: CASSQEGAGGYEQYF.

This clone was recorded once. V usage is TRBV28 and J usage is TRBJ1-4, with 8 nucleotides matching TRBD1. Germline CDR1 reads MDHEN; CDR2 reads SYDVKM. The CDR3 consists of 13 residues. Germline trimming cut 4 bases from V and 7 bases from J; bases unmatched to any gene: 2. CDR3 DNA: TGTGCCAGCAGTTCACAGGGGGGTGAAAAACTGTTTTTT. This encodes CASSSQGGEKLFF.

Only one count was recorded for this clone. This sequence joins TRBV7-2 and TRBJ2-2, with TRBD2 identical over 15 bases. The ends lost 4 bases at V and 6 bases at J; junction bases unmatched: 3. Germline assignment: CDR1 SGHTA and CDR2 FQGNSA. CDR3 length equals 16 residues. CDR3 sequence: CASSSGLAGGSGELFF. The CDR3 DNA sequence: TGTGCCAGCAGCTCGGGACTAGCGGGAGGATCCGGGGAGCTGTTTTTT.

This clone was detected once. This chain uses TRBV7-8 with TRBJ1-3; D possibly corresponds to TRBD1 (6 bases). There are 16 residues in the CDR3. Germline V CDR1 and CDR2: SGHVS, FQNEAQ. The germline V and J ends were trimmed by 6 bases and 2 bases, with 17 bases remaining between them. In nucleotides, the CDR3 is TGTGCCAGCAGGGGGGCAACGGGGACTGCTGGAAACACCATATATTTT. Its protein product is CASRGATGTAGNTIYF. The variable domain in full, completed from reference TRBV7-8 and TRBJ1-3, reads GAGVSQSPRYKVAKRGQDVALRCDPISGHVSLFWYQQALGQGPEFLTYFQNEAQLDKSGLPSDRFFAERPEGSVSTLKIQRTQQEDSAVYLCASRGATGTAGNTIYFGEGSWLTVV.

The chain is built from TRBV7-9 and TRBJ1-2, with 10 bases aligning to TRBD1. The V and J ends lost 5 bases and 5 bases, in that order; junction bases with no gene match: 8. Germline CDR1 SEHNR, CDR2 FQNEAQ (reference sequence). This CDR3 region has 15 residues. DNA for the CDR3: TGTGCCAGCAGCCGACAGGGGGCTGCGAGTTATGGCTACACCTTC. Amino acids: CASSRQGAASYGYTF.